The present entry profiles one T cell receptor beta chain with its context. No cognate antigen has been identified for it. The input lacks base qualities; no much larger clone sits a single base away. The listed sequencing device is Illumina NovaSeq 6000. TCRalpha and TCRbeta cDNA libraries were constructed by 5'RACE with constant-segment primers, with sample barcodes and unique molecular identifiers being introduced. Trizol reagent was used to extract RNA from every sample. Libraries were amplified in two PCR steps, with a second sample barcode and Illumina TruSeq adapters added in the second step. Sequencing of libraries was performed on an Illumina NovaSeq with 2 x 150 bp paired-end reads. In the source study's methods: Demultiplexing of reads and collapsing into UMI-guided consensus sequences were performed with migec v1.2.7. With mixcr v2.1.11, UMI consensuses were aligned to TRA and TRB V and J templates and assembled into clonotypes. Clonotypes were classified as expanded or contracted when called significant by both edgeR and NoisET, with noise models trained on biological replicates. For edgeR calls, the cutoffs were a false discovery rate-adjusted p below 0.01 and a log2 fold-change threshold of 1. PCA with hierarchical clustering of max-normalized trajectories of the 1000 most abundant clonotypes was used as exploratory dynamics analysis. Separately sequenced CD4+ and CD8+ repertoires were used to assign the CD4 or CD8 phenotype of responding clones. The raw public reads went through TCRdb reprocessing: fastp at Q25, MiXCR clone calling, in-frame beta chains kept. Each CDR3 protein gets just one entry, which takes the most common genes and DNA from the rows behind it. TCRdb's processing, not the authors', yielded these V and J calls. The sample data list roughly 240,000 distinct CDR3 sequences, and roughly 15% of these were observed just once. 20% to 25% of the sample is in the top ten clones.

V loses 4 bases at its end and J loses 2 bases; junction bases beyond the gene matches: 10. Measured from the cysteine to the phenylalanine, the CDR3 is 17 residues long. Here the CDR3 DNA is all that survives: 51 bases in frame from base 1. CDR1 ENHRY and CDR2 SYGVKD are derived from the germline V gene. Ficoll-Paque density gradient centrifugation was used to isolate PBMCs. The data were obtained in a study of T-cell memory formation after mild COVID-19 (dated by TCRdb to the early 2020s). Regarding the study in general: TCR sequence clusters from the two donors were found to be largely donor specific. In two donors, T-cell clones that expanded and contracted after mild COVID-19 were tracked by sequencing TCRalpha and TCRbeta repertoires over time. Two young, previously healthy adult volunteers, one female and one male, were included in the cohort.

Broad study findings and their caveats: The study included only a couple of mild cases, and larger cohorts that include severe cases with pre-infection samples were judged to be necessary. Clones that contracted from day 15 to 85 showed balanced CD4/CD8 phenotypes, whereas a second wave of clones that expanded from day 15 to 37 leaned towards CD4+. Some responding clones were detected in pre-infection memory, which suggested that pre-existing cross-reactive memory T cells had joined the SARS-CoV-2 response. Contracting CD4+ clones were found mainly in CM and EM memory subsets, while CD8+ clones were enriched in EMRA. Whether the second-wave clones peaking on day 37 were SARS-CoV-2 specific was not confirmed.

The TCR sequence derives from a man between 18 and 29 years old who had mild COVID-19 (a few samples of this study predate the infection). The sample titles of this study are shuffled in the database, so cell type and time point are left out; the donor was told from shared clones. Sequenced: PBMCs or a T cell subset sorted from them (not recorded which). Recombination linked TRBV10-3 to TRBJ2-3; 9 middle bases align to TRBD2. The DNA sequence is given as TGTGCCATCAGTGGAGGACTAGCGACTAATTACACAGATACGCAGTATTTT. The resulting protein is CAISGGLATNYTDTQYF.